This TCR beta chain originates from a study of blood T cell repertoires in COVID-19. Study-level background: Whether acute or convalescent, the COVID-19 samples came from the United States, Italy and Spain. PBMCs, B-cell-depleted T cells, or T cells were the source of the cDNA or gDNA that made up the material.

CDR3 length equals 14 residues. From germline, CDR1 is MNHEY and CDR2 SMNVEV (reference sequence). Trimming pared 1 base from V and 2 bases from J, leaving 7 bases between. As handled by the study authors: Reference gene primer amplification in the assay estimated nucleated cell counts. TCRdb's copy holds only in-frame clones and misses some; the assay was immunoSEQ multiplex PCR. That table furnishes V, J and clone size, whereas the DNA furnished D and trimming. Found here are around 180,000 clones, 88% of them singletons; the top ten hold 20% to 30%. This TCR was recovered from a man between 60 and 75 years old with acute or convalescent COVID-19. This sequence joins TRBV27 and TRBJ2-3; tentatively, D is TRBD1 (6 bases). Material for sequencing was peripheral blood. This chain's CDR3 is CASSLWTATDTQYF. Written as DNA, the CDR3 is TGTGCCAGCAGTTTATGGACAGCCACAGATACGCAGTATTTT.